This TCR beta chain derives from a study of blood T cell repertoires in COVID-19 (TCRdb year 2020). With regard to the full study: Samples covering the acute and convalescent phases of COVID-19 were provided by collaborators in the United States, Italy and Spain. The material from the prospective study consisted of cDNA or gDNA derived from T cells, B-cell-depleted T cells, or PBMCs. Subjects who had been exposed to COVID-19, were actively infected with it, or had recovered from it provided the deeply sampled blood TCRbeta repertoires that made up the dataset. The repertoires were released in a freely available public database intended as a resource for research on the immune response to SARS-CoV-2. The samples were drawn from two sources: the first 160 participants of the ongoing ImmuneRACE study, and 1,200 or so subjects contributed by 6 global collaborators. Nearly every sample came with metadata listing a de-identified subject ID, COVID-19 status, age in years and sex. HLA class I and class II types, where available, came from metadata supplied by the sample provider rather than from assay-based typing.

Worth noting for this clone: Its cognate antigen has yet to be identified. No much larger clone is present one base from it, and per-base qualities are unavailable.

Each collaborating institution followed its own protocols to collect whole blood in K2EDTA tubes. For TCRbeta analysis, collaborator samples were shipped as frozen whole blood, as isolated PBMCs, or as DNA extracted from either sample type. V sheds 0 bases and J sheds 2 bases, leaving 17 bases between their ends. CDR1 and CDR2 (SGHAT, FQNNGV) derive from the germline V gene. The CDR3 runs 18 amino acids, cysteine and phenylalanine included. Only the CDR3 region is kept as DNA, spanning 54 bases read in frame from base 1. Results and caveats for the whole study, not just this receptor: The quantity of clinical and demographic metadata differed by source and by participant and was supplied without curation.

TCRbeta CDR3 regions were amplified from genomic DNA by means of the immunoSEQ Assay, a bias-controlled multiplex PCR. The study's processing was this. The number of nucleated cells in each sample was estimated by amplification of reference gene primers within the assay. To quantify the absolute abundance of each unique TCRbeta CDR3 rearrangement, sequence reads were collapsed and filtered. For each sample, productive Simpson clonality was calculated as the square root of Simpson's diversity index across productive rearrangements. TCRdb limited this immuneACCESS table to in-frame rearrangements with V and J called. A share of clones is missing; checked studies link under half to unresolved V genes, and the rest is unexplained. V and J calls and clone size follow that table, whereas D and trimming were derived from the DNA. The sample contains just under 300,000 clones, 85% to 90% of them found a single time. The top ten constitute over 1% of the sample.

This receptor was taken from a man in his 70s with acute or convalescent COVID-19. The chain is encoded by TRBV11-2 joined to TRBJ1-5, with the D gene not confidently named. Sequencing was performed on peripheral blood. The DNA sequence is given as TGTGCCAGCAGCTTAGATGGGCTGAGGGAGGGAGGCAATCAGCCCCAGCATTTT. This encodes CASSLDGLREGGNQPQHF. The full variable domain, completed from the reference TRBV11-2 and TRBJ1-5 proteins outside the CDR3, reads EAGVAQSPRYKIIEKRQSVAFWCNPISGHATLYWYQQILGQGPKLLIQFQNNGVVDDSQLPKDRFSAERLKGVDSTLKIQPAKLEDSAVYLCASSLDGLREGGNQPQHFGDGTRLSIL.